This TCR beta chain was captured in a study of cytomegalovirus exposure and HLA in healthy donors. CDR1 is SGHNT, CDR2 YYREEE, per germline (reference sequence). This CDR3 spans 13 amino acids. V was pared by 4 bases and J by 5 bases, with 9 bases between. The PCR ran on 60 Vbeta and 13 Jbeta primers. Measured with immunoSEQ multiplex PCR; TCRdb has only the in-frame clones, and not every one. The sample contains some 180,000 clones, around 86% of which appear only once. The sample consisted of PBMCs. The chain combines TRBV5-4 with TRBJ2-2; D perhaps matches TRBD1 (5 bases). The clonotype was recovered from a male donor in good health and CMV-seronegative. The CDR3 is CASSPRETGELFF. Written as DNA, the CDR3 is TGTGCCAGCAGCCCCAGGGAAACCGGGGAGCTGTTTTTT.